The 2 T cell receptor beta chains below all came from one sample that was sequenced in a study of TIL therapy for anti-PD-1-resistant metastatic lung cancer. The immunoSEQ assay was v3. Here immunoSEQ multiplex PCR was the method, and the copy in TCRdb shows in-frame clones only, minus some. Of more than 45,000 clones listed, around 79% were seen once; the top ten hold about 1.8%. Specified time point: pre-treatment sample, taken before nivolumab and TIL therapy. Here the sequenced sample was blood, taken at baseline. The receptors were sampled from a person aged 25 to 80 with non-small cell lung cancer.

The chain is built from TRBV29-1 and TRBJ1-5; no clear D. Trimming pared 4 bases from V and 2 bases from J, leaving 9 bases between. The CDR3 loop spans 13 amino acids. Germline V gene data show CDR1 as SQVTM and CDR2 as ANQGSEA. This CDR3 reads CSVGEIGNQPQHF. As DNA, the CDR3 is TGCAGCGTTGGAGAGATTGGCAATCAGCCCCAGCATTTT.

As to this clone: Distinct nucleotide sequences in the sample also encode this CDR3. The chain couples TRBV29-1 to TRBJ1-1, with no clear D. Trimming took 4 bases from V and 8 from J, leaving 8 bases between them. This CDR3 comprises 10 residues. Germline lookup yields CDR1 SQVTM and CDR2 ANQGSEA. For the CDR3, the DNA is TGCAGCGTTGGTGTGATAGAAGCTTTCTTT. It is translated as CSVGVIEAFF.